A single sample is the source of the 20 T cell receptor beta chains below, sequenced in a study of shared clonotypes between healthy human individuals. Produced via immunoSEQ multiplex PCR; TCRdb's table is partial and in-frame only. The table includes fewer than 600,000 clones, roughly four fifths detected once. The sample consisted of PBMCs. All receptors derive from a woman aged 40 to 49 in good health. Some clones in this sample may be carry-over from other donors' samples.

The chain uses TRBV18 and TRBJ1-5, with TRBD1 as a possible D gene (5 bases). CDR3 length: 16 residues. Trimming pared 2 bases from V and 9 bases from J, leaving 20 bases between. Germline loops: CDR1 KGHSH, CDR2 LQKENI. The CDR3 sequence is CASSPSPPGATRPQHF. The CDR3 nucleotides are TGTGCCAGCTCACCATCTCCCCCCGGGGCCACTAGGCCCCAGCATTTT.

This clone has a count of ten or more. The J gene is TRBJ2-3, the V gene TRBV27, with unresolved D. The CDR3 is 15 amino acids. V was cut by 6 bases and J by 3 bases, with 16 bases left in between. Looked up from germline, CDR1 is MNHEY and CDR2 is SMNVEV (reference sequence). For the CDR3, the DNA is TGTGCCAGCAGACCAAACATGAGGAGTACAGATACGCAGTATTTT. It codes for CASRPNMRSTDTQYF.

V and J are TRBV11-3 and TRBJ1-2, with D possibly matching TRBD1 (5 bases). With 8 bases removed from V and 7 bases from J, the gap between germline ends came to 23 bases. The V gene's germline CDR1 is SGHNT and CDR2 YENEEA. CDR3 length: 15 amino acids. The CDR3 loop reads CASRNGWESGGGYTF. CDR3 nucleotides: TGTGCCAGCCGCAACGGGTGGGAGTCTGGGGGTGGCTACACCTTC.

J is TRBJ1-5 and V is TRBV4-1; D perhaps matches TRBD1 (6 bases). CDR3 size: 18 residues. V was trimmed by 0 bases and J by 2 bases, leaving 17 bases between them. Germline loops: CDR1 MGHRA, CDR2 YSYEKL. The CDR3: CASSQDPPGGLGNQPQHF. CDR3 in DNA: TGCGCCAGCAGCCAAGATCCCCCCGGGGGGCTGGGCAATCAGCCCCAGCATTTT.

The chain uses TRBV29-1 and TRBJ2-7; 8 bases align to TRBD1. V shed 4 bases and J 0 bases; nucleotides not matched to a gene: 2. Germline CDR1 reads SQVTM; CDR2 reads ANQGSEA. The CDR3 contains 13 residues. The CDR3 DNA is TGCAGCGTTGGACAGGGGTACTCCTACGAGCAGTACTTC. Its protein product is CSVGQGYSYEQYF.

The chain recombines TRBV7-2 with TRBJ2-7; D is tentatively TRBD1 or TRBD2 (6 bases each). CDR3 length: 18 residues. CDR1 is SGHTA and CDR2 is FQGNSA in the germline V gene. Trimming took off 5 bases at V and 1 base at J, with 24 bases between the two ends. CDR3 in amino acids: CASSPKPRWGARSYEQYF. As DNA, the CDR3 is TGTGCCAGCAGCCCCAAACCACGGTGGGGGGCCAGGTCCTACGAGCAGTACTTC.

As regards this clone: One end of the junction fails to match germline, which may point to a read error. This chain connects TRBV30 to TRBJ2-1; 8 bases map to TRBD2. CDR3 size: 14 residues. Germline CDR1 and CDR2: GTSNPN and SVGIG (reference sequence). CDR3 DNA sequence: TGTGCCTGGACGGGGGGGAGTTACTACGATGAGCAGTTCTTC. Amino acid sequence: CAWTGGSYYDEQFF.

About this clone: Other nucleotide sequences in the sample specify the same CDR3. J is TRBJ1-5 and V is TRBV30; tentatively, D is TRBD1 (5 bases). V lost 1 base and J lost 2, with 6 bases in between. The germline V gene has CDR1 GTSNPN and CDR2 SVGIG (reference sequence). CDR3 length: 13 amino acids. The CDR3 loop reads CAWSGGGNQPQHF. The CDR3 region has the DNA TGTGCCTGGAGTGGGGGCGGCAATCAGCCCCAGCATTTT. Supplemented by reference TRBV30 and TRBJ1-5, the full variable domain reads SQTIHQWPATLVQPVGSPLSLECTVEGTSNPNLYWYRQAAGRGLQLLFYSVGIGQISSEVPQNLSASRPQDRQFILSSKKLLLSDSGFYLCAWSGGGNQPQHFGDGTRLSIL.

This clone came up many times. Different DNA sequences within this sample yield the same CDR3. The chain joins TRBV6-5 to TRBJ1-5; D unresolved. The CDR3 contains 13 residues. Germline assignment: CDR1 MNHEY and CDR2 SVGAGI. V was pared by 6 bases and J by 0 bases, with 6 bases between. The CDR3, as DNA: TGTGCCAGCAGCAGAGTTAGCAATCAGCCCCAGCATTTT. Encoded protein: CASSRVSNQPQHF.

The chain couples TRBV27 to TRBJ2-7, with a tentative D call TRBD2 (6 bases). This CDR3 is 15 amino acids long. Germline CDR1 is MNHEY and CDR2 is SMNVEV (reference sequence). V was clipped by 6 bases and J by 5 bases, with 20 bases between them. DNA for the CDR3: TGTGCCAGCAGGCCATTGGTGGGGAGGACCCACGAGCAGTACTTC. It codes for CASRPLVGRTHEQYF.

The rearrangement links TRBV5-1 to TRBJ1-1; 8 bases align to TRBD1. Germline CDR1 is SGHRS and CDR2 is YFSETQ. V shed 0 bases, J shed 1 base, and the junction held 11 bases outside the gene matches. The CDR3 length is 18 residues. CDR3 DNA sequence: TGCGCCAGCAGCTTGGTGGCGGCAGGGGGCGTTGGGAACACTGAAGCTTTCTTT. Translated, it gives CASSLVAAGGVGNTEAFF.

The chain carries TRBV28 and TRBJ2-7, with D hard to call. Trimming left V 7 bases short and J 7 bases short, with 14 bases between. CDR3 length: 12 amino acids. The V gene's germline CDR1 is MDHEN and CDR2 SYDVKM. This CDR3 is CASTDYTEEQYF. CDR3 nucleotides: TGTGCCAGCACCGATTATACGGAAGAGCAGTACTTC.

The rearrangement links TRBV11-2 to TRBJ2-7; D perhaps matches TRBD1 (5 bases). This CDR3 region has 12 residues. Germline loops: CDR1 SGHAT, CDR2 FQNNGV. V lost 1 base and J lost 6, with 7 bases in between. Here the CDR3 DNA reads TGTGCCAGCAGCTTAGGGGGCTCCGAGCAGTACTTC. Protein product: CASSLGGSEQYF.

The table lists this clone with a few counts. J is TRBJ1-5 and V is TRBV2, with 7 nucleotides matching TRBD1. CDR3 size: 14 residues. With 6 bases clipped from V and 5 bases from J, the junction kept 7 bases outside the gene matches. Germline loops: CDR1 SNHLY, CDR2 FYNNEI. CDR3 in DNA: TGTGCCAGCAGGCGGGAGCAGGGGGATCAGCCCCAGCATTTT. The encoded protein is CASRREQGDQPQHF.

This clone was recorded once. The chain is built from TRBV18 and TRBJ2-3; no reliable D call. This CDR3 has 14 amino acids. The germline CDR1 and CDR2 sequences are KGHSH and LQKENI. The V and J ends lost 2 bases and 6 bases respectively, with 12 bases between them. CDR3 loop: CASSPGVPGDTQYF. As DNA, the CDR3 is TGTGCCAGCTCACCAGGGGTACCTGGGGATACGCAGTATTTT.

This rearrangement joins TRBV7-3 to TRBJ2-1; the match to TRBD2 covers 9 bases. This CDR3 comprises 15 residues. Looked up from germline, CDR1 is SGHTA and CDR2 is FQGTGA. Losses at the gene ends were 5 bases for V and 7 bases for J; bases not matched to a gene: 9. CDR3 protein: CASSPKLAGVNEQFF. The CDR3 bases are TGTGCCAGCAGCCCCAAATTAGCGGGAGTGAATGAGCAGTTCTTC.

This clone turned up a few times. V and J are TRBV5-1 and TRBJ1-1; no clear D. The V gene's germline CDR1 is SGHRS and CDR2 YFSETQ. This CDR3 has 12 residues. V was pared by 0 bases and J by 11 bases, with 11 bases between. In DNA form, the CDR3 reads TGCGCCAGCAGCTTGGATTTGGATACGGCTTTCTTT. As protein: CASSLDLDTAFF.

This rearrangement joins TRBV5-5 to TRBJ2-5; TRBD2 is a possible D gene (6 bases). The V gene's germline CDR1 is SGHKS and CDR2 YYEKEE (reference sequence). There are 15 residues in the CDR3. V was cut by 2 bases and J by 7 bases, with 18 bases left in between. The CDR3 DNA sequence: TGTGCCAGCAGCTTCTCCGGAGGGGAGGAGGGGACCCAGTACTTC. Protein: CASSFSGGEEGTQYF. The entire variable domain, with the rest obtained from reference TRBV5-5 and TRBJ2-5, is as follows: DAGVTQSPTHLIKTRGQQVTLRCSPISGHKSVSWYQQVLGQGPQFIFQYYEKEERGRGNFPDRFSARQFPNYSSELNVNALLLGDSALYLCASSFSGGEEGTQYFGPGTRLLVL.

A few counts support this clone. The CDR3 region is CASRPPEALYNEQFF. CDR3 sequence (DNA): TGTGCCAGCAGGCCCCCGGAGGCCCTTTACAATGAGCAGTTCTTC. J is TRBJ2-1 and V is TRBV28, with a weak D call TRBD2 (5 bases). Germline values: CDR1 MDHEN, CDR2 SYDVKM. Trimming shortened V by 6 bases and J by 4 bases, and 16 bases separated the two germline ends. This CDR3 has 15 amino acids.

CDR3 sequence: CASGVGGTVYEQYF. Written as DNA, the CDR3 is TGTGCCAGCGGGGTGGGCGGGACTGTCTACGAGCAGTACTTC. The V gene is TRBV2, the J gene TRBJ2-7, with a possible D match to TRBD2 (6 bases). Germline assignment: CDR1 SNHLY and CDR2 FYNNEI. Trimming cost V 8 bases and J 3 bases, with 17 bases left between them. The length of the CDR3 is 14 residues.